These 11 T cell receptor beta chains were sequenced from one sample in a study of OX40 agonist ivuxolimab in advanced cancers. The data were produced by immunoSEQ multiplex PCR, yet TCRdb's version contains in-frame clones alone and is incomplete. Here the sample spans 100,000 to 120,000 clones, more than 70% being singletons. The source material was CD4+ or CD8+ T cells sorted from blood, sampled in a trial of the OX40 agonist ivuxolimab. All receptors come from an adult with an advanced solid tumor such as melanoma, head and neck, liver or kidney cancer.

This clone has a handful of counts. CDR3 coding DNA: TGTGCCACCAGCAGAGACACTTACGGCGAGCAGTACTTC. Protein sequence: CATSRDTYGEQYF. V usage is TRBV15 and J usage is TRBJ2-7; D remains unclear. Trimming shortened V by 0 bases and J by 6 bases, and 9 bases separated the two germline ends. The CDR3 has 13 amino acids. Germline lookup yields CDR1 LNHNV and CDR2 YYDKDF (reference sequence).

Written as DNA, the CDR3 is TGTGCCAGCAGCTTAGAACTATATGGCTACACCTTC. It translates to CASSLELYGYTF. The chain carries TRBV7-2 and TRBJ1-2; D remains unclear. From germline, CDR1 is SGHTA and CDR2 FQGNSA. The V end was cut by 1 base, the J end by 5 bases, with 5 bases between. CDR3 length: 12 amino acids.

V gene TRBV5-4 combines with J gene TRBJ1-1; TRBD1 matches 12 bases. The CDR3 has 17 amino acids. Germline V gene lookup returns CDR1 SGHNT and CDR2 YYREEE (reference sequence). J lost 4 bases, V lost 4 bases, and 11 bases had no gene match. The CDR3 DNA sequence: TGTGCCAGCAGCCTACCGGGACAGGGGGCATTGGGCACTGAAGCTTTCTTT. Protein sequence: CASSLPGQGALGTEAFF. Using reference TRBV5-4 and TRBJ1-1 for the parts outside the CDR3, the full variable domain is ETGVTQSPTHLIKTRGQQVTLRCSSQSGHNTVSWYQQALGQGPQFIFQYYREEENGRGNFPPRFSGLQFPNYSSELNVNALELDDSALYLCASSLPGQGALGTEAFFGQGTRLTVV.

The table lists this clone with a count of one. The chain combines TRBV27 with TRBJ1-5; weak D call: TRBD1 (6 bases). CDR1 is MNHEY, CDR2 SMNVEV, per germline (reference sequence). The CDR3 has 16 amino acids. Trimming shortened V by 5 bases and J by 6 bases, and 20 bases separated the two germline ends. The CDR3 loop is CASSPPGQPSSQPQHF. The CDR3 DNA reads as TGTGCCAGCAGTCCACCGGGACAACCTTCATCTCAGCCCCAGCATTTT.

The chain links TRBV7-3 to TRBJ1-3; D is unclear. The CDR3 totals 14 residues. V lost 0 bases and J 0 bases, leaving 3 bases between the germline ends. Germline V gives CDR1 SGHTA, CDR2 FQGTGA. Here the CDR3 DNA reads TGTGCCAGCAGCTTAACTAGCTCTGGAAACACCATATATTTT. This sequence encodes CASSLTSSGNTIYF.

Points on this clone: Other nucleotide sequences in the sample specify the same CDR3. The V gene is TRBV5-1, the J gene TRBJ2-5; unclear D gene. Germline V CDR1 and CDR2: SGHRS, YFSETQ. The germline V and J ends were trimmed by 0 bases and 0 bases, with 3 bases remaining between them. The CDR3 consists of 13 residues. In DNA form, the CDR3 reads TGCGCCAGCAGCTTGGGGAACCAAGAGACCCAGTACTTC. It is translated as CASSLGNQETQYF.

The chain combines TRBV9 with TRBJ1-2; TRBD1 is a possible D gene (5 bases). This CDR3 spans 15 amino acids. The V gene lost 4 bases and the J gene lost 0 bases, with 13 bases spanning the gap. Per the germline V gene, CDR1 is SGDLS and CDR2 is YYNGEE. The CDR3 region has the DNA TGTGCCAGCAGCATGACCGGGGGATCTAACTATGGCTACACCTTC. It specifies CASSMTGGSNYGYTF.

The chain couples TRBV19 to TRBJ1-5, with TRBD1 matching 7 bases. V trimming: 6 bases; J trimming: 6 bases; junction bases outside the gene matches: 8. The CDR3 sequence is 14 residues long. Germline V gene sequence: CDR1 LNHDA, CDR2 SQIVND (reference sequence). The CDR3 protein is CASSQGGAGQPQHF. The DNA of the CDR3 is TGTGCCAGTAGCCAGGGGGGCGCGGGTCAGCCCCAGCATTTT.

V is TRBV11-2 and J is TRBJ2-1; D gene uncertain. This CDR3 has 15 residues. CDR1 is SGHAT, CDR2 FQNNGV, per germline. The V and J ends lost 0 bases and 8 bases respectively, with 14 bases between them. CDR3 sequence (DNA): TGTGCCAGCAGCTTAGATTCCGAGGTACGCGATGAGCAGTTCTTC. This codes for CASSLDSEVRDEQFF.

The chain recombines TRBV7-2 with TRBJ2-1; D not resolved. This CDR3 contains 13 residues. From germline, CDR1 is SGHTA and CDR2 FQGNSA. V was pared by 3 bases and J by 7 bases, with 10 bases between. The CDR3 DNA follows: TGTGCCAGCAGCTTTTCGAGTGGGAATGAGCAGTTCTTC. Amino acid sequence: CASSFSSGNEQFF.

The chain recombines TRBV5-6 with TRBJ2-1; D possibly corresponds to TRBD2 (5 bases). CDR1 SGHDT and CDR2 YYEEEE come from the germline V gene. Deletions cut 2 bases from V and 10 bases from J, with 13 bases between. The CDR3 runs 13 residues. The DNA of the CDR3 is TGTGCCAGCAGCTTCGACTACAACACCGAGCAGTTCTTC. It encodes CASSFDYNTEQFF.